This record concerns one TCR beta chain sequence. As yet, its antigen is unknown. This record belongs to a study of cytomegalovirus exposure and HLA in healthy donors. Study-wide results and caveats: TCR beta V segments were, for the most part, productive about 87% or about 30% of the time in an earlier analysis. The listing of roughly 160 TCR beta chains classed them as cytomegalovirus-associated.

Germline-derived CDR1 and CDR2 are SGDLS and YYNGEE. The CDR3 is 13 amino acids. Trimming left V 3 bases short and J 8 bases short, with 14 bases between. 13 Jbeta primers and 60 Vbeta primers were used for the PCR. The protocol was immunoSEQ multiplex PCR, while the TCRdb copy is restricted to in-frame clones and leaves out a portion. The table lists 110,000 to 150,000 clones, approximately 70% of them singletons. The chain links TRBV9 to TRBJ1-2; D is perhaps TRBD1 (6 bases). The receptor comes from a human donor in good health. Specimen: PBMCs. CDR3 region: CASSAAGVSGYTF. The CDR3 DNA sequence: TGTGCCAGCAGCGCCGCAGGGGTGTCGGGCTACACCTTC.